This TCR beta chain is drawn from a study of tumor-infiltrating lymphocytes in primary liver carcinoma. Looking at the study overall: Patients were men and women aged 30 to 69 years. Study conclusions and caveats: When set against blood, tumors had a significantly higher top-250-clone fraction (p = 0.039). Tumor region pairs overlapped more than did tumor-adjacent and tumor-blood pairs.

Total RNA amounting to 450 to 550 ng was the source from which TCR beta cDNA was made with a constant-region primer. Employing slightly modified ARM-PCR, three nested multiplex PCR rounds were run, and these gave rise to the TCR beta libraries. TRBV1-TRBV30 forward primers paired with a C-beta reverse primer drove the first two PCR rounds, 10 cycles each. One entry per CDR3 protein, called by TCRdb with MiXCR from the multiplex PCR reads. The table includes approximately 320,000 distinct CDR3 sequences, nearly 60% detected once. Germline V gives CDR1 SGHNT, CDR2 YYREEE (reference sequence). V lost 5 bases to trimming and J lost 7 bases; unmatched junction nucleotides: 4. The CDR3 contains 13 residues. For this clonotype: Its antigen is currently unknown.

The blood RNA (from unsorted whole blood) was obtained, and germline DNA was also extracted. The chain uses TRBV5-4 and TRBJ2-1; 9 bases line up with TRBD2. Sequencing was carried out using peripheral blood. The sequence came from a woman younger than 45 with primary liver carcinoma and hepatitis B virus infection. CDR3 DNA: TGTGCCAGCAGGAGACTAGCGGTAAATGAGCAGTTCTTC. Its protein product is CASRRLAVNEQFF. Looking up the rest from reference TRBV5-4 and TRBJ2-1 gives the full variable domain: ETGVTQSPTHLIKTRGQQVTLRCSSQSGHNTVSWYQQALGQGPQFIFQYYREEENGRGNFPPRFSGLQFPNYSSELNVNALELDDSALYLCASRRLAVNEQFFGPGTRLTVL.